This T cell receptor (beta chain) is drawn from a study of T cells in Graves' hyperthyroidism and ophthalmopathy. Regions amplified from RNA transcripts were the TCR beta CDR3 regions. The TCR CDR3 was amplified in a first-round RT-PCR using the HTBI primer set. A single record per CDR3 protein comes from TCRdb applying MiXCR to the multiplex PCR reads. Of approximately 690,000 distinct CDR3 sequences listed, approximately 15% are singletons. At least 3 on the Clinical Activity Score was recorded for ophthalmopathy patients, who also had NOSPECS grade at least 4 and duration under 3 months. Germline CDR1 reads MDHEN; CDR2 reads SYDVKM. CDR3 length equals 16 residues. Trimming removed 2 bases from V and 0 bases from J, with 11 bases in between. There are many counts of this clonotype.

The rearrangement links TRBV28 to TRBJ2-1; D might be TRBD2 (5 bases). The sample was blood. The receptor was derived from a woman aged 50 to 65 with Graves' ophthalmopathy. The CDR3 here is CASSLVGGGSYNEQFF. The CDR3 DNA sequence: TGTGCCAGCAGTTTAGTTGGAGGAGGCTCCTACAATGAGCAGTTCTTC.